The TCR beta chain described here comes from a study of cytomegalovirus exposure and HLA in healthy donors. This clone has more than one count but fewer than ten. In the PCR, 60 Vbeta and 13 Jbeta primers were used. This table comes from immunoSEQ multiplex PCR, and its TCRdb copy is limited to in-frame clones, with some not included. The sample records fewer than 130,000 clones, over 60% being singletons. The ends were cut back, 2 bases at V and 3 bases at J, with 14 bases in the middle. There are 15 residues in the CDR3. The germline V gene encodes CDR1 KGHSH and CDR2 LQKENI. This clonotype originated in a woman aged 55-69 years in good health and CMV-seropositive. The specimen was PBMCs. The chain has TRBV18 and TRBJ2-7; tentative D call: TRBD2 (6 bases). The CDR3 DNA is TGTGCCAGCTCACCAATGGACCTGGGGGGCTACGAGCAGTACTTC. This sequence encodes CASSPMDLGGYEQYF.